This T cell receptor (beta chain) was documented in a study of T cells in Graves' hyperthyroidism and ophthalmopathy. Study conclusions and caveats: Blood samples included most of the expanded thyroid clonotypes exceeding 0.001.

A remark on this clonotype: Its antigen is currently unknown.

Trimming pared 8 bases from V and 2 bases from J, leaving 13 bases between. CDR3 length equals 13 residues. Stable Graves' hyperthyroidism denoted no ophthalmopathy progression over 18 months. Using RNA transcripts as the source, TCR beta CDR3 regions were amplified. The TCR CDR3 first-round RT-PCR relied on the HTBI primer set. TCRdb called the multiplex PCR reads again in MiXCR, with one record for every CDR3 protein. This sample has hundreds of thousands of distinct CDR3 sequences; approximately 40% occur once, and the top ten carry 30% to 40%. The receptor's source is a middle-aged woman with Graves' hyperthyroidism. The sample consisted of blood. The chain employs TRBV12-3 or TRBV12-4 and TRBJ2-7; possible D gene TRBD1, 5 bases. The CDR3 sequence: CASGAGLTYEQYF. The DNA of the CDR3 is TGTGCCAGCGGGGCCGGCCTTACCTACGAGCAGTACTTC.